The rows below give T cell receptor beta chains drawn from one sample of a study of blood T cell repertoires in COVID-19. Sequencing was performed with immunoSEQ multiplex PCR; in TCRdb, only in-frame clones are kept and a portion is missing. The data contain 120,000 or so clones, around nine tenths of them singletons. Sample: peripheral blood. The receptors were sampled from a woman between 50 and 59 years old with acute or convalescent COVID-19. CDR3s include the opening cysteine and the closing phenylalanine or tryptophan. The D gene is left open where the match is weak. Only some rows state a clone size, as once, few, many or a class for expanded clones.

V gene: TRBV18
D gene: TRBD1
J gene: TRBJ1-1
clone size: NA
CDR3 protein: CASSYGTGGTEAFF
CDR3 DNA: TGTGCCAGCTCGTACGGGACAGGGGGCACTGAAGCTTTCTTT

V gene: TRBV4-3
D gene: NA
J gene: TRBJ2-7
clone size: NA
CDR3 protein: CASSQRVGGSYEQYF
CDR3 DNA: TGCGCCAGCAGCCAACGGGTGGGAGGATCCTACGAGCAGTACTTC

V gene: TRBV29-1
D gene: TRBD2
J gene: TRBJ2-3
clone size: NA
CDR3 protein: CSVAGTKAGTDTQYF
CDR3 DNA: TGCAGCGTTGCCGGGACTAAGGCCGGCACAGATACGCAGTATTTT

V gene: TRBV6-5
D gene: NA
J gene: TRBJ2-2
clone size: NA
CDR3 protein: CASMATGVSGELFF
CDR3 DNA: TGTGCCAGCATGGCCACGGGGGTGTCCGGGGAGCTGTTTTTT

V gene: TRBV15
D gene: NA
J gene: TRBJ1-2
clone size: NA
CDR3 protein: CATSRDLGTQVGGYTF
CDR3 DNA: TGTGCCACCAGCAGAGATCTTGGGACTCAAGTGGGAGGCTACACCTTC

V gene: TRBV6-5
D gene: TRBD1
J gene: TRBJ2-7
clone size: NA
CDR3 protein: CASSNRGQGKYF
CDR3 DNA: TGTGCCAGCAGTAACAGGGGACAAGGGAAGTACTTC

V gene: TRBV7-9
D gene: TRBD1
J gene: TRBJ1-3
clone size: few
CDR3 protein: CASTKDRGPDTIYF
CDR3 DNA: TGTGCCAGCACCAAGGACAGGGGGCCGGACACCATATATTTT

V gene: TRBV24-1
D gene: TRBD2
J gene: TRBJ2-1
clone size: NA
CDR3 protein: CATSDPASGRGGEQFF
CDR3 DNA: TGTGCCACCAGTGACCCTGCTAGCGGGAGAGGAGGTGAGCAGTTCTTC

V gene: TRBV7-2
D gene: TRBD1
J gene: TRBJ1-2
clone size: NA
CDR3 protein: CASSSQRDREGGYTF
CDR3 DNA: TGTGCCAGCAGCTCCCAACGGGACAGGGAGGGGGGCTACACCTTC

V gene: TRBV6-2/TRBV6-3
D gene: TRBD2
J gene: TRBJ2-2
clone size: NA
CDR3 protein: CASSSGLAGDNPGELFF
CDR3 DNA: TGTGCCAGCAGTTCGGGACTAGCGGGAGACAACCCCGGGGAGCTGTTTTTT

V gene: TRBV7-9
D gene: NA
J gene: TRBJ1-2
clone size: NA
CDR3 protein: CASSPDGNYGYTF
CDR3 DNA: TGTGCCAGCAGCCCTGACGGGAACTATGGCTACACCTTC

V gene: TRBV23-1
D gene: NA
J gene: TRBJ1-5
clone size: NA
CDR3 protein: CASSRPKEGNQPQHF
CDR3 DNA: TGCGCCAGCAGTCGCCCCAAGGAGGGCAATCAGCCCCAGCATTTT

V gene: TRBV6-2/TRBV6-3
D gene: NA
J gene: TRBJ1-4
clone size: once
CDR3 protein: CASSSPSGPGLEKLFF
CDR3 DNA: TGTGCCAGCAGTTCGCCGTCGGGTCCCGGACTTGAAAAACTGTTTTTT

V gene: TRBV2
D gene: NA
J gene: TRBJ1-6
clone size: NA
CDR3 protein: CASRDGGNSPLHF
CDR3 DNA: TGTGCCAGCAGAGACGGCGGAAATTCACCCCTCCACTTT

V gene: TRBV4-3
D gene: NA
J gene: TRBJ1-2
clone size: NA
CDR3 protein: CASSQDLSGSGYTF
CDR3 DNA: TGCGCCAGCAGCCAAGATCTGTCGGGAAGTGGCTACACCTTC

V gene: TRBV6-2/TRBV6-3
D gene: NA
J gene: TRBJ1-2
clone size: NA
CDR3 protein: CASSHGPGGGNGYTF
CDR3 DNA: TGTGCCAGCAGTCACGGACCCGGGGGGGGAAACGGCTACACCTTC

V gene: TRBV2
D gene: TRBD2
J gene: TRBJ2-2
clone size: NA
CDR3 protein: CASSVTSGSRAGELFF
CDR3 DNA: TGTGCCAGCAGCGTGACTAGCGGGAGTAGGGCCGGGGAGCTGTTTTTT

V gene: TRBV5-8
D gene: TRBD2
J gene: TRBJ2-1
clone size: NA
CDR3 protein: CASSLVAGPYNEQFF
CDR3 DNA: TGTGCCAGCAGCTTGGTAGCGGGACCCTACAATGAGCAGTTCTTC

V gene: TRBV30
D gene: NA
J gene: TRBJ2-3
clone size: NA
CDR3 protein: CAWGRGKSTDTQYF
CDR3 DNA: TGTGCCTGGGGGAGAGGGAAGAGCACAGATACGCAGTATTTT

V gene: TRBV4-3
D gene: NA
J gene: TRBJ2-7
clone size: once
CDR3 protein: CASSQDRTEQYF
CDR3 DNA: TGCGCCAGCAGCCAAGATCGGACAGAGCAGTACTTC

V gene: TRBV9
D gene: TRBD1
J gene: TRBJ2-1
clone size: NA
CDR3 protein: CASSVWGQGSYNEQFF
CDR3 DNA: TGTGCCAGCAGCGTATGGGGACAGGGGTCCTACAATGAGCAGTTCTTC

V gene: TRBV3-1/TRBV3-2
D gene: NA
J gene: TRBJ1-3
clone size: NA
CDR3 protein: CASSLSPQGSSGNTIYF
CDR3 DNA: TGTGCCAGCAGCCTAAGTCCGCAGGGAAGCTCTGGAAACACCATATATTTT

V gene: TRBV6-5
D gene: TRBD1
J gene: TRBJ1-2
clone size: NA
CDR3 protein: CASSYAQGGYGYTF
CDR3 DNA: TGTGCCAGCAGTTACGCTCAGGGGGGCTATGGCTACACCTTC

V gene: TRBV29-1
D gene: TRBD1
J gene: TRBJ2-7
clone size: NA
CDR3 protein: CSVEVSRDRVYEQYF
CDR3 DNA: TGCAGCGTTGAAGTCTCCCGGGACAGGGTTTACGAGCAGTACTTC

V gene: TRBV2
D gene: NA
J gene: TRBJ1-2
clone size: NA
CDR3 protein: CASSGTNYGYTF
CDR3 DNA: TGTGCCAGCAGTGGAACAAACTATGGCTACACCTTC

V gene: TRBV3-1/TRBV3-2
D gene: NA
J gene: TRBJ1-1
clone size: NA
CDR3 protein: CASSQRGRMNTEAFF
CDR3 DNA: TGTGCCAGCAGCCAAAGGGGCCGGATGAACACTGAAGCTTTCTTT

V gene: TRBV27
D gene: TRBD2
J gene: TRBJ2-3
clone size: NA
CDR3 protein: CASRGLAGGTDTQYF
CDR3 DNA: TGTGCCAGCAGGGGACTAGCGGGAGGGACAGATACGCAGTATTTT

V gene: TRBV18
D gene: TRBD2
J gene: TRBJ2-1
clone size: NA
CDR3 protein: CASSLAGGNNEQFF
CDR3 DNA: TGTGCCAGCTCACTTGCGGGAGGTAACAATGAGCAGTTCTTC

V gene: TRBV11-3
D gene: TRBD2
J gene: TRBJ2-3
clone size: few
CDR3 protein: CASSRISGTSFRDTQYF
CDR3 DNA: TGTGCCAGCAGCCGTATCTCCGGGACTAGCTTCAGAGATACGCAGTATTTT

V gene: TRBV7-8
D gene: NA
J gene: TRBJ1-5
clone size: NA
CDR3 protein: CASSSLRGHSNQPQHF
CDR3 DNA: TGTGCCAGCAGCTCACTTCGCGGACATAGCAATCAGCCCCAGCATTTT

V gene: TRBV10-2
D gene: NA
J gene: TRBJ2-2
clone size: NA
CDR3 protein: CASSESANTGELFF
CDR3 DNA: TGCGCCAGCAGTGAGTCCGCGAACACCGGGGAGCTGTTTTTT

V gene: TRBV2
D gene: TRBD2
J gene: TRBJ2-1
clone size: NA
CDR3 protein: CAIPEASGGSYNEQFF
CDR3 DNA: TGTGCCATTCCGGAGGCTAGCGGGGGCTCCTACAATGAGCAGTTCTTC

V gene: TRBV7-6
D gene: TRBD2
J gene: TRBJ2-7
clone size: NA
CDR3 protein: CASSPGTSGNYEQYF
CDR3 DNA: TGTGCCAGCAGCCCAGGGACTAGCGGAAACTACGAGCAGTACTTC

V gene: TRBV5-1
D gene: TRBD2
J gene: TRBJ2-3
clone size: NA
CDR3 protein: CASSLGLAGVGADTQYF
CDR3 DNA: TGCGCCAGCAGCTTGGGACTAGCGGGAGTTGGCGCAGATACGCAGTATTTT

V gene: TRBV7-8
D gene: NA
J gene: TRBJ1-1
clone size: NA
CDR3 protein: CASSIQGTEAFF
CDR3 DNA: TGTGCCAGCAGCATACAGGGCACTGAAGCTTTCTTT

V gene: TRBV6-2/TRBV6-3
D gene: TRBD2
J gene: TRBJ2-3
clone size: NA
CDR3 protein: CASSSPGTSGADTQYF
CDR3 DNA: TGTGCCAGCAGTTCTCCCGGGACTAGCGGAGCAGATACGCAGTATTTT

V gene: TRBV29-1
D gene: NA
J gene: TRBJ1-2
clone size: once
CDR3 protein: CSVSPLDGYTF
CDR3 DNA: TGCAGCGTTAGCCCCCTAGATGGCTACACCTTC

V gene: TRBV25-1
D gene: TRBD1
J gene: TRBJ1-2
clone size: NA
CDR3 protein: CASSEFVRPTGAHGYTF
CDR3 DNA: TGTGCCAGCAGTGAATTCGTGCGACCCACAGGGGCCCATGGCTACACCTTC

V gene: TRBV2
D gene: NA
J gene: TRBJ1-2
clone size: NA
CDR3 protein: CASMTNNLYGYTF
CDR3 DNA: TGTGCCAGCATGACTAACAACCTCTATGGCTACACCTTC

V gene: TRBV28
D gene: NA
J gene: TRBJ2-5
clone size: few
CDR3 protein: CASSLDSPKSTQYF
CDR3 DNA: TGTGCCAGCAGTTTAGACTCCCCCAAGAGCACCCAGTACTTC

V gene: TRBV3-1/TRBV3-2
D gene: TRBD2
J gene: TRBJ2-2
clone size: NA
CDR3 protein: CASSLLSGGAAGELFF
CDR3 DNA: TGTGCCAGCAGCCTCCTTAGCGGGGGGGCCGCCGGGGAGCTGTTTTTT

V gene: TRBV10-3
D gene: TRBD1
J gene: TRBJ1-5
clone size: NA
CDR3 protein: CAISVQGVDQPQHF
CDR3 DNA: TGTGCCATCAGTGTCCAGGGGGTGGATCAGCCCCAGCATTTT

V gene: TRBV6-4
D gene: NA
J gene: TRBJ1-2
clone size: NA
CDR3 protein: CASSEGTANYGYTF
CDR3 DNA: TGTGCCAGCAGTGAGGGCACCGCTAACTATGGCTACACCTTC

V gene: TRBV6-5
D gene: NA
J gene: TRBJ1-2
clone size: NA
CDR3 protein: CASSYGAVYGYTF
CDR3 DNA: TGTGCCAGCAGTTACGGGGCAGTTTATGGCTACACCTTC

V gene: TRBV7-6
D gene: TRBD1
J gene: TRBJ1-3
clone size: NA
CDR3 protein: CASSITGTASGNTIYF
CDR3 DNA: TGTGCCAGCAGCATAACCGGGACAGCCTCTGGAAACACCATATATTTT

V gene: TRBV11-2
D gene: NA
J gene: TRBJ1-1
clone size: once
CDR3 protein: CASSDPPGNTEAFF
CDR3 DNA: TGTGCCAGCAGCGACCCCCCAGGGAACACTGAAGCTTTCTTT